This passage covers 31 T cell receptor beta chains from one sample sequenced in a study of blood T cells in healthy people across ages. A J-beta primer mix and a sample-barcoded 5' primer were used in a second PCR of about 7 to 11 cycles. TCRdb reanalysed the 5' RACE reads using MiXCR and keeps one entry per CDR3 protein. Of 450,000 to 700,000 distinct CDR3 sequences in the sample, about 25% were seen once. Material: blood. These receptors were collected from a woman in her 70s in good health.

Ten or more counts support this clonotype. CDR3 in DNA: TGTGCCAGCAGCTTAGAAGCGAGGGGAGGGGTCCAAGAGACCCAGTACTTC. Amino acids: CASSLEARGGVQETQYF. J is TRBJ2-5 and V is TRBV7-8; 7 bases map to TRBD2. CDR1 is SGHVS and CDR2 is FQNEAQ in the germline V gene. Trimming took 1 base from V and 1 from J; bases not matched to a gene: 9. CDR3 length: 17 residues.

The chain is built from TRBV12-3 or TRBV12-4 and TRBJ1-3; D uncertain. The CDR3 consists of 12 residues. V lost 7 bases and J lost 4, with 8 bases in between. CDR3 residues: CASTMTGNTIYF. As DNA, the CDR3 is TGTGCCAGCACCATGACCGGAAACACCATATATTTT.

This clonotype was observed a few times. The V and J genes are TRBV2 and TRBJ1-5; D gene unclear. Germline V gives CDR1 SNHLY, CDR2 FYNNEI. V gave up 7 bases and J gave up 2 bases, with 9 bases separating them. This CDR3 is built from 13 residues. CDR3 residues: CASTPEGNQPQHF. DNA for the CDR3: TGTGCCAGCACCCCAGAGGGCAATCAGCCCCAGCATTTT.

V and J are TRBV27 and TRBJ2-5; the D gene is possibly TRBD2 (5 bases). The J call may not be correct, given that the DNA end is closer to TRBJ2-7. From germline, CDR1 is MNHEY and CDR2 SMNVEV (reference sequence). The CDR3 spans 14 residues. This CDR3 is CASRPRTGTYEQYF. The DNA of the CDR3 is TGTGCCAGCCGGCCGAGGACGGGGACCTACGAGCAGTACTTC.

Only a few counts were recorded for this clonotype. This rearrangement joins TRBV4-1 to TRBJ1-4; 8 bases agree with TRBD1. The CDR3 loop spans 18 amino acids. Germline loops: CDR1 MGHRA, CDR2 YSYEKL. Trimming at V came to 0 bases and at J to 3 bases, leaving 9 bases not matched to a gene. CDR3 sequence reads: CASSQDYIVDRANEKLFF. Written as DNA, the CDR3 is TGCGCCAGCAGCCAAGATTATATTGTGGACAGGGCTAATGAAAAACTGTTTTTT.

The chain links TRBV6-5 to TRBJ2-1; 9 positions match TRBD1. V was pared by 2 bases and J by 9 bases, with 8 bases of the junction left unmatched. This CDR3 has 15 amino acids. Germline loops: CDR1 MNHEY, CDR2 SVGAGI. The CDR3 spells CASSYGIGTGIEQFF. The DNA for the CDR3 is TGTGCCAGCAGTTACGGCATCGGGACAGGGATTGAGCAGTTCTTC.

This chain connects TRBV29-1 to TRBJ2-3, with D maybe TRBD2 (5 bases). The CDR3 extends over 12 amino acids. The V end was cut by 4 bases, the J end by 6 bases, with 11 bases between. Per the germline V gene, CDR1 is SQVTM and CDR2 is ANQGSEA. CDR3 loop: CSVARVGDTQYF. The CDR3 nucleotides are TGCAGCGTTGCGAGGGTAGGGGATACGCAGTATTTT.

This clonotype has just a few counts. The chain combines TRBV7-2 with TRBJ2-5, with 7 bases lining up with TRBD1. V lost 4 bases and J lost 5; bases outside the gene matches: 16. This CDR3 is 17 amino acids long. Germline V gives CDR1 SGHTA, CDR2 FQGNSA. The CDR3 DNA sequence: TGTGCCAGCAGCTCCTTCCGACAGGGTGGGTTCGTGGAGACCCAGTACTTC. It specifies CASSSFRQGGFVETQYF.

This clonotype was recorded a few times. The chain uses TRBV7-2 and TRBJ2-7; the match to TRBD1 covers 8 bases. Trimming removed 6 bases from V and 5 bases from J; junction bases left unmatched: 12. The germline V gene has CDR1 SGHTA and CDR2 FQGNSA. The CDR3 runs to 15 residues. The CDR3 DNA sequence: TGTGCCAGCAGACCTCAGACAGGGGTCGGGAACGAGCAGTACTTC. This gives the protein CASRPQTGVGNEQYF.

This clonotype was counted a few times. The chain links TRBV6-6 to TRBJ1-1; D gene uncertain. Germline CDR1 is MNHNY and CDR2 is SVGAGI (reference sequence). The CDR3 sequence is 13 residues long. Trimming removed 11 bases at V and 5 bases at J, with 18 bases between. This CDR3 is CAAWPPLGTEAFF. The CDR3 bases are TGTGCCGCCTGGCCACCCCTCGGTACTGAAGCTTTCTTT.

This clonotype has a handful of counts. J is TRBJ1-5 and V is TRBV6-5, with unresolved D. CDR1 is MNHEY, CDR2 SVGAGI, per germline. CDR3 length: 14 amino acids. V gave up 10 bases and J gave up 2 bases, with 15 bases separating them. The CDR3 loop reads CATGPWAGNQPQHF. CDR3 bases: TGTGCCACCGGACCGTGGGCTGGCAATCAGCCCCAGCATTTT.

This clonotype was detected only a few times. This rearrangement joins TRBV20-1 to TRBJ2-5; 9 nucleotides agree with TRBD2. The CDR3 covers 15 residues. The germline V gene has CDR1 DFQATT and CDR2 SNEGSKA (reference sequence). Losses at the gene ends were 0 bases for V and 4 bases for J; bases not matched to a gene: 6. The CDR3 DNA reads TGCAGTGCTAGAGATCCGACTAGCGGAGGAGAGACCCAGTACTTC. As protein: CSARDPTSGGETQYF.

This rearrangement joins TRBV7-2 to TRBJ2-3; 8 bases fit TRBD2. This CDR3 contains 16 residues. CDR1 SGHTA and CDR2 FQGNSA come from the germline V gene. Trimming at V came to 5 bases and at J to 2 bases, leaving 9 bases not matched to a gene. CDR3 residues: CASSPRTSGLTDTQYF. The CDR3 DNA is TGTGCCAGCAGCCCCCGAACTAGCGGCCTCACAGATACGCAGTATTTT.

V gene TRBV6-1 combines with J gene TRBJ2-4; D might be TRBD1 (6 bases). Trimming cost V 3 bases and J 7 bases, with 13 bases left between them. Germline values: CDR1 MNHNS, CDR2 SASEGT. This CDR3 spans 14 amino acids. Here the CDR3 DNA reads TGTGCCAGCAGTGATCTAAGCCAGGGGAACATTCAGTACTTC. Its translation: CASSDLSQGNIQYF.

V is TRBV6-1 and J is TRBJ2-2; 8 positions agree with TRBD1. The trim removed 6 bases at V and 2 bases at J, leaving 8 bases unmatched. CDR1 and CDR2 (germline): MNHNS, SASEGT. CDR3 length: 16 amino acids. The CDR3 sequence is CASRGTGAGNTGELFF. The CDR3 DNA reads TGTGCCAGCAGGGGGACAGGAGCGGGCAACACCGGGGAGCTGTTTTTT.

The gene calls are TRBV4-2 and TRBJ1-4; TRBD1 matches 10 bases. V lost 1 base to trimming and J lost 10 bases; unmatched junction nucleotides: 9. The CDR3 is 16 residues long. CDR1 LGHNA and CDR2 YNFKEQ come from the germline V gene. For the CDR3, the DNA is TGTGCCAGCAGCCAAGGAGGGACAGGGGCTGGGGGAAAACTGTTTTTT. Amino acid sequence: CASSQGGTGAGGKLFF.

V is TRBV20-1 and J is TRBJ2-1; perhaps TRBD2 as D (5 bases). The CDR3 contains 14 residues. V lost 6 bases, J lost 2 bases, and 14 bases lay in between. Germline CDR1 DFQATT, CDR2 SNEGSKA (reference sequence). This CDR3 is CSAKTRYPYNEQFF. DNA of the CDR3: TGCAGTGCGAAAACTAGGTATCCCTACAATGAGCAGTTCTTC.

The genes are TRBV20-1 and TRBJ1-5; 8 nucleotides align to TRBD1. V shed 2 bases and J 2 bases; nucleotides not matched to a gene: 5. Germline CDR1 and CDR2: DFQATT and SNEGSKA (reference sequence). The CDR3 spans 15 residues. For the CDR3, the DNA is TGCAGTGCTAGAACCAGGGGGCTTGGCAATCAGCCCCAGCATTTT. Amino acids: CSARTRGLGNQPQHF.

The sample holds many counts of this clonotype. The V call is TRBV5-1, the J call TRBJ2-5; TRBD2 matches at 7 bases. The junction had 4 bases not matched to a gene; V was cut back by 0 bases and J by 2 bases. CDR1 SGHRS and CDR2 YFSETQ come from the germline V gene. CDR3 length: 15 amino acids. CDR3 region: CASSLEPAGQETQYF. CDR3 coding DNA: TGCGCCAGCAGCTTGGAACCAGCGGGACAAGAGACCCAGTACTTC.

This clonotype was found a few times. A junction boundary mismatches the germline segment, possibly from a read error. The chain is built from TRBV7-2 and TRBJ2-7; D unresolved. The length of the CDR3 is 15 residues. Germline V gene lookup returns CDR1 SGHTA and CDR2 FQGNSA. CDR3 nucleotide sequence: TGTGCCAGCAGCTTAAATGGGGTCCTCCCCTACGAGCAGCACTTC. It translates to CASSLNGVLPYEQHF.

This clonotype was detected only a few times. This chain uses TRBV4-3 with TRBJ2-1; 9 nucleotides agree with TRBD1. The CDR3 runs 15 residues. CDR1 is LGHNA and CDR2 is YSLEER in the germline V gene. Germline trimming cut 1 base from V and 5 bases from J; bases unmatched to any gene: 3. CDR3 sequence reads: CASSQVGQGNNEQFF. For the CDR3, the DNA is TGCGCCAGCAGCCAAGTGGGACAGGGCAACAATGAGCAGTTCTTC.

This clonotype occurred a few times. The rearrangement joins TRBV7-9 to TRBJ2-7; D gene unclear. The CDR3 is made up of 16 amino acids. The germline gives CDR1 SEHNR, CDR2 FQNEAQ (reference sequence). With 5 bases removed from V and 7 bases from J, the gap between germline ends came to 24 bases. The CDR3 nucleotides read TGTGCCAGCAGCACACCACAGTCGTATGTATTTGGGGAGCAGTACTTC. Translation gives CASSTPQSYVFGEQYF.

V and J are TRBV20-1 and TRBJ2-3, with 9 bases aligning to TRBD2. The CDR3 runs to 13 residues. The ends lost 7 bases at V and 5 bases at J; junction bases unmatched: 7. In germline, CDR1 is DFQATT, CDR2 SNEGSKA (reference sequence). The chain's CDR3 is CSGAGGRGDTQYF. The CDR3 DNA is TGCAGTGGAGCGGGGGGCCGTGGAGATACGCAGTATTTT.

This clonotype was observed a handful of times. One end of the junction is discordant with germline, which a read error may explain. The V gene is TRBV9, the J gene TRBJ1-2; D remains unclear. Germline CDR1 is SGDLS and CDR2 is YYNGEE. The CDR3 contains 13 residues. The CDR3 bases are TGTACCAGCAGCGACGACCCGTGGGGAGTCTACGCCTTC. Translation gives CTSSDDPWGVYAF.

Turning to this clonotype: The CDR3 ends on some other residue instead of the conserved phenylalanine or tryptophan, so this is likely a read error. J is TRBJ2-7 and V is TRBV6-2 or TRBV6-3; TRBD2 agrees at 11 bases. With 5 bases clipped from V and 3 bases from J, the junction kept 6 bases outside the gene matches. The CDR3 loop spans 15 amino acids. Germline CDR1 and CDR2: MNHEY and SVGEGT. The CDR3 DNA follows: TGTGCCAGCAGTCCTCCGGGACTAGCGGACTACGAGCAGTACTCC. Translating gives CASSPPGLADYEQYS.

This clonotype was detected only a few times. The J gene is TRBJ2-3, the V gene TRBV12-5; no firm D call. This CDR3 comprises 16 residues. Trimming pared 5 bases from V and 1 base from J, leaving 16 bases between. Germline V gene data show CDR1 as LGHNT and CDR2 as FRNRAP. The CDR3 region has the DNA TGTGCTAGTGGTCCCAGATCCGGGTTTGGCACAGATACGCAGTATTTT. Amino acid sequence: CASGPRSGFGTDTQYF.

This chain joins TRBV30 and TRBJ2-5; D may match TRBD1 or TRBD2 (5 bases each). The germline V gene has CDR1 GTSNPN and CDR2 SVGIG (reference sequence). CDR3 length: 15 amino acids. Between the trimmed V and J ends, which lost 5 bases and 3 bases, there was a span of 19 bases. The CDR3 region has the DNA TGTGCCTGGGGGGGTTGGGGTTCGGCGGAAGAGACCCAGTACTTC. Protein: CAWGGWGSAEETQYF.

V is TRBV7-2 and J is TRBJ1-5; tentatively, D is TRBD1 (5 bases). The V end was cut by 3 bases, the J end by 6 bases, with 12 bases between. This CDR3 is 14 amino acids long. The germline V gene has CDR1 SGHTA and CDR2 FQGNSA. The CDR3 DNA is TGTGCCAGCAGCTTGGGGAGAGGGGTTCAGCCCCAGCATTTT. Protein product: CASSLGRGVQPQHF.

The V gene is TRBV7-2, the J gene TRBJ2-2, with D perhaps TRBD1 (5 bases). V was shortened by 7 bases and J by 5 bases, with 20 bases between the two germline ends. The CDR3 loop spans 16 amino acids. The V gene's germline CDR1 is SGHTA and CDR2 FQGNSA. CDR3 nucleotides: TGTGCCAGCACCCTAAGTAACAGGACGAGGACCGGGGAGCTGTTTTTT. Amino acids: CASTLSNRTRTGELFF.

The chain carries TRBV5-1 and TRBJ2-5; the D call may be TRBD1 or TRBD2 (5 bases each). Germline-derived CDR1 and CDR2 are SGHRS and YFSETQ. CDR3 length equals 14 residues. Trimming removed 4 bases at V and 4 bases at J, with 14 bases between. CDR3 DNA: TGCGCCAGCAGCCGAGATCCTGGGGGAGAGACCCAGTACTTC. Translation: CASSRDPGGETQYF.

The sample holds a few counts of this clonotype. The genes are TRBV20-1 and TRBJ1-4; 11 nucleotides match TRBD1. The V and J ends lost 3 bases and 5 bases, in that order; junction bases with no gene match: 2. The CDR3 totals 14 residues. From germline, CDR1 is DFQATT and CDR2 SNEGSKA (reference sequence). The CDR3 nucleotides read TGCAGTGCTAGGGACAGGGGGCGAAATGAAAAACTGTTTTTT. It is translated as CSARDRGRNEKLFF.